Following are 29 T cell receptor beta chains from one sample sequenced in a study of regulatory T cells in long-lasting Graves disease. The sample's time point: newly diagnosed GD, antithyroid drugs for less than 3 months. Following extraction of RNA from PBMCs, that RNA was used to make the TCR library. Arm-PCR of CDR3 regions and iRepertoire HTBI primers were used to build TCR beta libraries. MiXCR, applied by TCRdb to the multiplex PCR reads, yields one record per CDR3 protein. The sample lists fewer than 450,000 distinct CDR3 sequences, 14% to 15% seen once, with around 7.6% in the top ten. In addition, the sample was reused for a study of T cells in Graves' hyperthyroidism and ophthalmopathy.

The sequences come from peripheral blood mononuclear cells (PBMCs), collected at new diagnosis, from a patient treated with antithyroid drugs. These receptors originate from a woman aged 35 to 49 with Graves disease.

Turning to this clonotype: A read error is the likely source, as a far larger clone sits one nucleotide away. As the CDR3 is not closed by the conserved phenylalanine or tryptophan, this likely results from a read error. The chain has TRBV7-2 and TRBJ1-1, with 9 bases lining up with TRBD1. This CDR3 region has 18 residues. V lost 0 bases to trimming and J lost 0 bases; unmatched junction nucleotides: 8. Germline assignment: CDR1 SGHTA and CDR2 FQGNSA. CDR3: CASSLAGDRGIVNTEAFS. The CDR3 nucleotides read TGTGCCAGCAGCTTAGCCGGTGACAGGGGGATAGTGAACACTGAAGCTTTCTCT.

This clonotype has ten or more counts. The CDR3 region has the DNA TGTGCCAGCAGTTTTTATCCTGGGTCACTGAACACTGAAGCTTTCTTT. As protein: CASSFYPGSLNTEAFF. This chain links TRBV27 with TRBJ1-1, with unresolved D. The germline V and J ends were trimmed by 3 bases and 0 bases, with 14 bases remaining between them. The CDR3 has 16 residues. Germline V gives CDR1 MNHEY, CDR2 SMNVEV (reference sequence).

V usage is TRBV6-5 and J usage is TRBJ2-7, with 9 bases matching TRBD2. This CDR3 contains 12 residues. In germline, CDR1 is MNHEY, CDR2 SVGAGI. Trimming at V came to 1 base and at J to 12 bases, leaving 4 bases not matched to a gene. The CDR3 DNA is TGTGCCAGCAGTTACTATAGCGGGAGCCTGTACTTC. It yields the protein CASSYYSGSLYF.

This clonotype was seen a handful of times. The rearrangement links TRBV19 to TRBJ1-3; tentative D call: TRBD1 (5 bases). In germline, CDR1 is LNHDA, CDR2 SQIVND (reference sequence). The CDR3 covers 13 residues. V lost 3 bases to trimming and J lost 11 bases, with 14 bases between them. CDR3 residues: CASSIEGFVAIYF. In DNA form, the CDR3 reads TGTGCCAGTAGTATCGAGGGGTTCGTCGCCATATATTTT.

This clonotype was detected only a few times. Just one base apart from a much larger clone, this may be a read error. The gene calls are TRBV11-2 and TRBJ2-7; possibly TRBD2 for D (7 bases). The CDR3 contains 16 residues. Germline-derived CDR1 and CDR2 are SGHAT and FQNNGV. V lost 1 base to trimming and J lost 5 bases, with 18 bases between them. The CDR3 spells CASSLVGGANANEQYF. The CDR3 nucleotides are TGTGCCAGCAGCTTAGTTGGGGGGGCTAATGCCAACGAGCAGTACTTC.

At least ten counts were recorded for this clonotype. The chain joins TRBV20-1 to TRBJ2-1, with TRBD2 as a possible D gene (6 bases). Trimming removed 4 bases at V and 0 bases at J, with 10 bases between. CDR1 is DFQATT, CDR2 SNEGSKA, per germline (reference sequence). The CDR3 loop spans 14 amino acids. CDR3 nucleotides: TGCAGTGCTACCCAGGGACTCTCCTACAATGAGCAGTTCTTC. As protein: CSATQGLSYNEQFF.

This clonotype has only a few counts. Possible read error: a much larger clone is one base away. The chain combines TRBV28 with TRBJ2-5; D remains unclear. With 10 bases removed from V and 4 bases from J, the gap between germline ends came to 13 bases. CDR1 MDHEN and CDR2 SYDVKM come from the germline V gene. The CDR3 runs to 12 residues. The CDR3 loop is CAIGVLGETQYF. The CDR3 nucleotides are TGTGCCATTGGGGTGTTAGGAGAGACCCAGTACTTC.

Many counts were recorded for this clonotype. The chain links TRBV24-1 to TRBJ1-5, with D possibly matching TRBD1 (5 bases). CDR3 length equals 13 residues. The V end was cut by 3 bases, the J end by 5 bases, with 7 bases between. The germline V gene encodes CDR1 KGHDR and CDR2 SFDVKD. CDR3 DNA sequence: TGTGCCACCAGTGATGGGGGGTATCAGCCCCAGCATTTT. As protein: CATSDGGYQPQHF.

CDR3 region: CSARALEAFF. CDR3 coding DNA: TGCAGTGCTAGGGCTCTTGAAGCTTTCTTT. The chain joins TRBV20-1 to TRBJ1-1; D call uncertain. This CDR3 has 10 amino acids. Per germline, CDR1 DFQATT and CDR2 SNEGSKA (reference sequence). Trimming removed 3 bases at V and 7 bases at J, with 6 bases between.

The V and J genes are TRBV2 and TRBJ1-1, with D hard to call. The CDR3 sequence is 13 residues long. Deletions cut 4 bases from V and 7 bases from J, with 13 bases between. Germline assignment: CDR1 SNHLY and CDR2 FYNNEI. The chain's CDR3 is CASSVDTYGEAFF. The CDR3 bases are TGTGCCAGCAGTGTTGACACCTATGGTGAAGCTTTCTTT.

The CDR3 protein is CASSKMRGLEVRKLFF. In DNA form, the CDR3 reads TGTGCCAGTAGTAAAATGCGGGGACTCGAAGTGAGAAAACTGTTTTTT. This chain links TRBV19 with TRBJ1-4, with TRBD1 as a possible D gene (5 bases). Germline V gene data show CDR1 as LNHDA and CDR2 as SQIVND (reference sequence). The CDR3 has 16 amino acids. V was clipped by 4 bases and J by 10 bases, with 22 bases between them.

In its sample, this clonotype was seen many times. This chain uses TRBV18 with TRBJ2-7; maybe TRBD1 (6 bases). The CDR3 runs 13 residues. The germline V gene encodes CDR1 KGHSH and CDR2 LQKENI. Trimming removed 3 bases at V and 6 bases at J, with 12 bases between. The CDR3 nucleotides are TGTGCCAGCTCACCCGGACAGATGGGCGAGCAGTACTTC. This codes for CASSPGQMGEQYF.

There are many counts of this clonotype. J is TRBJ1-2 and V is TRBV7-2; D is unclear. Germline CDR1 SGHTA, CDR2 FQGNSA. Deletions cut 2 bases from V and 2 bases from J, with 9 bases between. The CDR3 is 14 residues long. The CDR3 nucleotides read TGTGCCAGCAGCTTATCGACGGTGAACTATGGCTACACCTTC. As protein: CASSLSTVNYGYTF. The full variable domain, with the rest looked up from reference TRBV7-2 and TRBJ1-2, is GAGVSQSPSNKVTEKGKDVELRCDPISGHTALYWYRQSLGQGLEFLIYFQGNSAPDKSGLPSDRFSAERTGGSVSTLTIQRTQQEDSAVYLCASSLSTVNYGYTFGSGTRLTVV.

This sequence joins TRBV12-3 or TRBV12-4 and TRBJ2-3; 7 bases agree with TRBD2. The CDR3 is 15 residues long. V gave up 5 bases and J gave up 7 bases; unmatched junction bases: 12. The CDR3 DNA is TGTGCCAGCAGTCCCTGGGGCGGGAGTATGAATACGCAGTATTTT. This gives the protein CASSPWGGSMNTQYF.

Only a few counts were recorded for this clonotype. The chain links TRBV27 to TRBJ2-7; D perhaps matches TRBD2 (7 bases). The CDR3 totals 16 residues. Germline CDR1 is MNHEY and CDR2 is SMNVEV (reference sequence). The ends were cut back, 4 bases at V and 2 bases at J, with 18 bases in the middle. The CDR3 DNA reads TGTGCCAGCAGTTCTCCTCGGGGGCGGGGGCCCTACGAGCAGTACTTC. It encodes CASSSPRGRGPYEQYF.

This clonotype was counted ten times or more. CDR3 amino acids: CASSLPPQGPGNTIYF. Here the CDR3 DNA reads TGTGCCAGCAGTTTACCCCCGCAGGGGCCTGGAAACACCATATATTTT. The rearrangement uses TRBV28 and TRBJ1-3; a possible D gene is TRBD1 (6 bases). The CDR3 consists of 16 residues. CDR1 is MDHEN and CDR2 is SYDVKM in the germline V gene. V lost 2 bases to trimming and J lost 2 bases, with 13 bases between them.

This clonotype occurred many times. This CDR3 reads CASREPGHLYNEQFF. DNA for the CDR3: TGCGCCAGCAGGGAACCGGGACACCTCTACAATGAGCAGTTCTTC. The genes are TRBV10-2 and TRBJ2-1; D might be TRBD1 (6 bases). V was shortened by 6 bases and J by 3 bases, with 15 bases between the two germline ends. The germline V gene encodes CDR1 WSHSY and CDR2 SAAADI. This CDR3 is 15 amino acids long.

This CDR3 is CASSIGASGNDEQFF. The CDR3 DNA is TGTGCCAGCAGTATAGGTGCTAGCGGGAACGATGAGCAGTTCTTC. This rearrangement joins TRBV11-3 to TRBJ2-1, with 9 bases fitting TRBD2. Germline lookup yields CDR1 SGHNT and CDR2 YENEEA. The length of the CDR3 is 15 residues. V lost 6 bases and J lost 8; bases outside the gene matches: 11.

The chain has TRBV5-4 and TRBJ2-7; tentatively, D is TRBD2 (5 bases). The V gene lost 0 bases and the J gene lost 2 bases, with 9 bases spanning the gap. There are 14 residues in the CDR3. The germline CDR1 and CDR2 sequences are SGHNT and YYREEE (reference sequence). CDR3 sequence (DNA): TGTGCCAGCAGCTTGGAGCGGAACACCTACGAGCAGTACTTC. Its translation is CASSLERNTYEQYF.

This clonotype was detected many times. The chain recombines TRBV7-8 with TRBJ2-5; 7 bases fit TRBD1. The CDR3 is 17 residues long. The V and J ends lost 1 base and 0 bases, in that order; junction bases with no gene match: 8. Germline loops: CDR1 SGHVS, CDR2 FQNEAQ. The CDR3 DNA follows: TGTGCCAGCAGCTTAGTGCCGGGACAGAAGGACCAAGAGACCCAGTACTTC. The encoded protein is CASSLVPGQKDQETQYF.

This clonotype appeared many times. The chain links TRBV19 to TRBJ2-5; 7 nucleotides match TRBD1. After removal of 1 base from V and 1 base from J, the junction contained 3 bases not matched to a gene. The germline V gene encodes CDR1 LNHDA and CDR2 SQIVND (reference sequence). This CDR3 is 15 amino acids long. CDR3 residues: CASSIGSGGQETQYF. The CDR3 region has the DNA TGTGCCAGTAGTATAGGGTCAGGGGGCCAAGAGACCCAGTACTTC.

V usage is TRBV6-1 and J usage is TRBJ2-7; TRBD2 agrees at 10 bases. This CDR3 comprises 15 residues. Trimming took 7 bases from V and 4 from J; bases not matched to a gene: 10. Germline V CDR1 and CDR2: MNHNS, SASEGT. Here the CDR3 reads CASNESSGSSYEQYF. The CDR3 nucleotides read TGTGCCAGCAACGAATCTAGCGGGAGTTCTTACGAGCAGTACTTC.

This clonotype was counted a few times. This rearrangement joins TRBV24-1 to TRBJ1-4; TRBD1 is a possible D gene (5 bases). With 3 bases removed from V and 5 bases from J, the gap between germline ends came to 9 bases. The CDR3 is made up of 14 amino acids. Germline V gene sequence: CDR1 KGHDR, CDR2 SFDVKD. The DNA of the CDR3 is TGTGCCACCAGTGATCCCGGGACGAATGAAAAACTGTTTTTT. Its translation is CATSDPGTNEKLFF.

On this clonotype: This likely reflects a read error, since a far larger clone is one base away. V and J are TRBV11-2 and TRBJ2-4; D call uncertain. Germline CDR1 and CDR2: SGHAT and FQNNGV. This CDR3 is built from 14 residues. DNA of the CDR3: TGTGCCAGCAGCTTAGATTCGAGGCCGGAGACCCAGCACTTC. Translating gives CASSLDSRPETQHF. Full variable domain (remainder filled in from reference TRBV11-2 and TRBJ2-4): EAGVAQSPRYKIIEKRQSVAFWCNPISGHATLYWYQQILGQGPKLLIQFQNNGVVDDSQLPKDRFSAERLKGVDSTLKIQPAKLEDSAVYLCASSLDSRPETQHFGAGTRLSVL.

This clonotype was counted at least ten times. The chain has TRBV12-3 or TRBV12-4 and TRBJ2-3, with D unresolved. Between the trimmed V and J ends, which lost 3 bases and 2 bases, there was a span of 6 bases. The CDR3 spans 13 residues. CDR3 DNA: TGTGCCAGCAGTTTTGTCACCACAGATACGCAGTATTTT. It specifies CASSFVTTDTQYF.

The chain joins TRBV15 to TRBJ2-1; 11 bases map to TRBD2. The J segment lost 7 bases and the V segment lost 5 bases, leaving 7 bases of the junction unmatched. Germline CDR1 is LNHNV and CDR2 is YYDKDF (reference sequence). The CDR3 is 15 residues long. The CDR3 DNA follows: TGTGCCACCAGCCTACTAGCGGGAGAATTGAATGAGCAGTTCTTC. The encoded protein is CATSLLAGELNEQFF.

The CDR3 DNA reads as TGTGCCAGCAGCACCCGCCCGGGGACCGGGGAGCTGTTTTTT. It codes for CASSTRPGTGELFF. J is TRBJ2-2 and V is TRBV9; D perhaps matches TRBD2 (5 bases). V was trimmed by 4 bases and J by 5 bases, leaving 12 bases between them. The germline gives CDR1 SGDLS, CDR2 YYNGEE. The CDR3 sequence is 14 residues long.

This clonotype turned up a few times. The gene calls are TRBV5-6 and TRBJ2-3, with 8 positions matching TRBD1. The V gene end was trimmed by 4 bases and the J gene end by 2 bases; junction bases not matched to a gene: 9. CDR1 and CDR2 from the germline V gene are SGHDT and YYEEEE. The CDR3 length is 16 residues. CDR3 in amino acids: CASSRYRGTATDTQYF. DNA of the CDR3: TGTGCCAGCAGCCGATACAGGGGGACCGCCACAGATACGCAGTATTTT.

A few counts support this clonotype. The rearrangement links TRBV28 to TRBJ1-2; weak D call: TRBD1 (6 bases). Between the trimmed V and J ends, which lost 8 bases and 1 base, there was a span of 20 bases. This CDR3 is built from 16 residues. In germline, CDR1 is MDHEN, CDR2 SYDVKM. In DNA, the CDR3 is TGTGCCAGCGGCTTACACACAGGGAGTGATAACTATGGCTACACCTTC. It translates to CASGLHTGSDNYGYTF.